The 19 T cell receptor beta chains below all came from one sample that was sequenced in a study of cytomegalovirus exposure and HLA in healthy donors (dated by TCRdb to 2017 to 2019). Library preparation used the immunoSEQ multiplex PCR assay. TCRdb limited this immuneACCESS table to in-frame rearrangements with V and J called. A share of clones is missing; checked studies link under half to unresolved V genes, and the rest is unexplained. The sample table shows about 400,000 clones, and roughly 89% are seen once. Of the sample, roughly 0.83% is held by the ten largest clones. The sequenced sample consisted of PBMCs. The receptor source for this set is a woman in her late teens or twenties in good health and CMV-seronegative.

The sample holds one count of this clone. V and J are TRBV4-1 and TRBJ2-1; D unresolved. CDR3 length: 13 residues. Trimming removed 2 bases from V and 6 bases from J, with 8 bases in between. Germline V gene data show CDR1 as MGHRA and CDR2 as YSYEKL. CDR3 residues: CASSQLPGNEQFF. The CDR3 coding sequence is TGCGCCAGCAGCCAACTCCCGGGCAATGAGCAGTTCTTC.

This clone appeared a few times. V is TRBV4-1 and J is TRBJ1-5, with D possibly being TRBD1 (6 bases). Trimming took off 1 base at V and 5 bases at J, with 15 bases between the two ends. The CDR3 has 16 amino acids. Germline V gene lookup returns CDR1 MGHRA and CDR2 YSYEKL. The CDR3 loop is CASSQVAAGVHQPQHF. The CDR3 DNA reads TGCGCCAGCAGCCAAGTGGCGGCAGGGGTTCATCAGCCCCAGCATTTT.

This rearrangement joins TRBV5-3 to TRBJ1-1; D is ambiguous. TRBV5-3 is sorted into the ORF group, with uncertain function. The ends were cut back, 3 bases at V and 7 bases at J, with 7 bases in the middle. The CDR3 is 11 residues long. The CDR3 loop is CARSSAVEAFF. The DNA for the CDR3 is TGTGCCAGAAGCTCCGCGGTTGAAGCTTTCTTT.

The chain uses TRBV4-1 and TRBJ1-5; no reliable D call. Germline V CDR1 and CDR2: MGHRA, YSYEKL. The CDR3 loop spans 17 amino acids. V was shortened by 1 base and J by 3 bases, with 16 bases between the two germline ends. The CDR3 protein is CASSQVSRPRDNQPQHF. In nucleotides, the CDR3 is TGCGCCAGCAGCCAAGTGAGTCGGCCACGGGACAATCAGCCCCAGCATTTT.

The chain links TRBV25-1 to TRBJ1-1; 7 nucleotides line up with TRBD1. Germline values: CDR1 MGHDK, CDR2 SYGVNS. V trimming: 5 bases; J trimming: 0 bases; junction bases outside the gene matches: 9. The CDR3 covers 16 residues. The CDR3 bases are TGTGCCAGCAGTCTCCAGGGGGACGAGTTGAACACTGAAGCTTTCTTT. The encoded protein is CASSLQGDELNTEAFF.

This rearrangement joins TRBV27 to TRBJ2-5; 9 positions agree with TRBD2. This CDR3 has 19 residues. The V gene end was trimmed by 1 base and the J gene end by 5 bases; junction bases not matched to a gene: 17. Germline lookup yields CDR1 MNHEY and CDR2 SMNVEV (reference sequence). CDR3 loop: CASSLFLRVLCGRGETQYF. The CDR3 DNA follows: TGTGCCAGCAGTTTATTTCTCCGGGTCCTTTGCGGGAGGGGTGAGACCCAGTACTTC.

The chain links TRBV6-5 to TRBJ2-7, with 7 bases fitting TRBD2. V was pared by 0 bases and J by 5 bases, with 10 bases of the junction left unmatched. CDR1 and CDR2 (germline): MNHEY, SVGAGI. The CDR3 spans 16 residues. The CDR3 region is CASSYSASGLGNEQYF. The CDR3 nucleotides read TGTGCCAGCAGTTACTCGGCTAGCGGCTTGGGGAACGAGCAGTACTTC.

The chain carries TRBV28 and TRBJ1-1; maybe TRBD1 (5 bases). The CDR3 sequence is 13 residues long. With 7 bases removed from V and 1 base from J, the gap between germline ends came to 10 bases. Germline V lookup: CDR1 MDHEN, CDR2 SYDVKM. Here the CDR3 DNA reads TGTGCCAGCATTCCCGGACAGAACACTGAAGCTTTCTTT. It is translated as CASIPGQNTEAFF. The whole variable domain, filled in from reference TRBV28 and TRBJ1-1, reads DVKVTQSSRYLVKRTGEKVFLECVQDMDHENMFWYRQDPGLGLRLIYFSYDVKMKEKGDIPEGYSVSREKKERFSLILESASTNQTSMYLCASIPGQNTEAFFGQGTRLTVV.

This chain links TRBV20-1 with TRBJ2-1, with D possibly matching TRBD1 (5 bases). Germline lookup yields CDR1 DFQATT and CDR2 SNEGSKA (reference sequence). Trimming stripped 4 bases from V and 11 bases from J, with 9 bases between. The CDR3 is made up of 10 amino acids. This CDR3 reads CSATLGQQFF. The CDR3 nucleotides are TGCAGTGCTACCCTGGGGCAGCAGTTCTTC.

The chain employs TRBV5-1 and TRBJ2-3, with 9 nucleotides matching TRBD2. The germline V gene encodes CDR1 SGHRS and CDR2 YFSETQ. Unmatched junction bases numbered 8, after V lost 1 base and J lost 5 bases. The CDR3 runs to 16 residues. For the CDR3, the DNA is TGCGCCAGCAGCTTGCTAGCGGGACGTGGGAAAGATACGCAGTATTTT. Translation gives CASSLLAGRGKDTQYF.

The CDR3 DNA is TGTGCCAGCAGCTTCGGTCAAGTTTACGGGACAGGTCCTCAGGTCCTGACTTTC. This translates into CASSFGQVYGTGPQVLTF. This chain connects TRBV5-6 to TRBJ2-6; 8 nucleotides align to TRBD1. The junction had 20 bases not matched to a gene; V was cut back by 2 bases and J by 13 bases. Germline loops: CDR1 SGHDT, CDR2 YYEEEE. This CDR3 comprises 18 residues.

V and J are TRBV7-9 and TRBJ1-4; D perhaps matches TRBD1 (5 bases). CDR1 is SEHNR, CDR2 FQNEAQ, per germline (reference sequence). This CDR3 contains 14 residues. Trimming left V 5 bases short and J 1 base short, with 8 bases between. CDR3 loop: CASSQTGTNEKLFF. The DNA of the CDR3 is TGTGCCAGCAGCCAAACAGGAACTAATGAAAAACTGTTTTTT.

The CDR3 protein is CASSRLANMETQYF. The CDR3 region has the DNA TGTGCCAGCAGTAGACTAGCTAATATGGAGACCCAGTACTTC. This chain joins TRBV28 and TRBJ2-5, with 7 bases lining up with TRBD2. Germline CDR1 MDHEN, CDR2 SYDVKM. The CDR3 has 14 residues. Trimming removed 5 bases from V and 5 bases from J; junction bases left unmatched: 8.

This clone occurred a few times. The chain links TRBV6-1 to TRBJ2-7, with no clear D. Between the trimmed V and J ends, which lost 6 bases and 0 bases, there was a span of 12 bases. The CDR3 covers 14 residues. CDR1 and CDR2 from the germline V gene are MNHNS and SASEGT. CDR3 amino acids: CASRESPTSYEQYF. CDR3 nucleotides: TGTGCCAGCAGGGAGTCCCCCACCTCCTACGAGCAGTACTTC.

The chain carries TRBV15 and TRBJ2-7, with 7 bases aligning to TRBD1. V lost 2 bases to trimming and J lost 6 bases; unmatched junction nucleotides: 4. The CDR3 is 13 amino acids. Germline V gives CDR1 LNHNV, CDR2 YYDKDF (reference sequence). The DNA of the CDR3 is TGTGCCACCAGCAGAACCACAGGGGCCGAGCAGTACTTC. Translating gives CATSRTTGAEQYF.

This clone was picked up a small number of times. DNA for the CDR3: TGCGCCAGCAGCCAAGTGGGCTTTGTGACGGAACAAGAGACCCAGTACTTC. Translating gives CASSQVGFVTEQETQYF. V usage is TRBV4-1 and J usage is TRBJ2-5; D unresolved. Germline loops: CDR1 MGHRA, CDR2 YSYEKL. The CDR3 runs to 17 residues. The V end was cut by 1 base, the J end by 2 bases, with 17 bases between.

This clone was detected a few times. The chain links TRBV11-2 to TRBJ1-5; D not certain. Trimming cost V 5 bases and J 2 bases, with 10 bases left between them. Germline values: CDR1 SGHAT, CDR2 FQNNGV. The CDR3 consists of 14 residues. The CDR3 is CASSLAVRNQPQHF. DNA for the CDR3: TGTGCCAGCAGCCTAGCAGTACGCAATCAGCCCCAGCATTTT.

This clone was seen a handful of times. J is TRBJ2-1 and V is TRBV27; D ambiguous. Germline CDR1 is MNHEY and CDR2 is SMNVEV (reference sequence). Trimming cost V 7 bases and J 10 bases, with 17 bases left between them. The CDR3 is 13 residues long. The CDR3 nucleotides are TGTGCCAGCACCTACTCGACTGCCGGAGAGCAGTTCTTC. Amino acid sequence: CASTYSTAGEQFF.

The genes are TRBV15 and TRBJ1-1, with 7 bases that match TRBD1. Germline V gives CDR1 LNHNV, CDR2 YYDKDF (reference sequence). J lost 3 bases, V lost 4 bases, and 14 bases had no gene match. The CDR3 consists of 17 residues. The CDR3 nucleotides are TGTGCCACCAGCACCCAGCCGACAGGGAGAAGTCACACTGAAGCTTTCTTT. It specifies CATSTQPTGRSHTEAFF.